This TCR beta chain was sequenced for a study of blood T cell repertoires in COVID-19 (TCRdb year 2020). Background on the whole study: Collaborator samples came from the United States, Italy and Spain and covered acute and convalescent phases of COVID-19. A de-identified subject ID, COVID-19 status, age in years and sex were almost always included in the sample metadata. The repertoires were released in a freely available public database intended as a resource for research on the immune response to SARS-CoV-2. Samples were obtained from the ongoing ImmuneRACE study (first 160 participants) and from over 1,000 subjects provided by 6 global collaborators. The material from the prospective study consisted of cDNA or gDNA derived from T cells, B-cell-depleted T cells, or PBMCs. HLA class I and class II types, where available, came from metadata supplied by the sample provider rather than from assay-based typing. Deeply sampled blood TCRbeta repertoires from subjects exposed to, actively infected with, or recovered from COVID-19 were included in the dataset. Overall study results and their limits: The quantity of clinical and demographic metadata differed by source and by participant and was supplied without curation.

This clone was seen more than once but under ten times. The antigen it recognizes is unknown. Per-base quality was not reported, and no clone a single base away is much larger than it. Whole blood was collected in K2EDTA tubes by collaborating institutions according to the institutions' own protocols. For TCRbeta analysis, collaborators shipped samples as frozen whole blood, isolated PBMCs, or DNA extracted from either of those sample types. CDR1 SGDLS and CDR2 YYNGEE are derived from the germline V gene. Cut back by 5 bases and 6 bases, the V and J ends lie 12 bases apart. Counted from cysteine to phenylalanine, this CDR3 has 14 amino acids. The read is trimmed to its CDR3 DNA, 42 bases read in frame from base 1. TCRbeta CDR3 regions were amplified from genomic DNA by means of the immunoSEQ Assay, a bias-controlled multiplex PCR. As for how the authors treated the data: Nucleated cell counts per sample were estimated from amplification of reference gene primers within the assay. Sequence reads were collapsed and filtered to measure the absolute abundance of every unique TCRbeta CDR3 rearrangement. For each sample, productive Simpson clonality was calculated as the square root of Simpson's diversity index across productive rearrangements. TCRdb limited this immuneACCESS table to in-frame rearrangements with V and J called. A share of clones is missing; checked studies link under half to unresolved V genes, and the rest is unexplained. Clone size and the V and J calls come from that table; the DNA yielded D and trimming. The sample has 230,000 or so clones on record, less than 90% of them singletons. The ten largest make up about 20% of the sample.

The TCR originated in a man aged 25 to 40 with active or convalescent COVID-19. The sequenced sample was peripheral blood. In this chain, TRBV9 is recombined with TRBJ1-6; the D segment cannot be called with confidence. The DNA is TGTGCCAGCAGTGGAGGTAGACTTAATTCACCCCTCCACTTT. Translated, this is CASSGGRLNSPLHF.